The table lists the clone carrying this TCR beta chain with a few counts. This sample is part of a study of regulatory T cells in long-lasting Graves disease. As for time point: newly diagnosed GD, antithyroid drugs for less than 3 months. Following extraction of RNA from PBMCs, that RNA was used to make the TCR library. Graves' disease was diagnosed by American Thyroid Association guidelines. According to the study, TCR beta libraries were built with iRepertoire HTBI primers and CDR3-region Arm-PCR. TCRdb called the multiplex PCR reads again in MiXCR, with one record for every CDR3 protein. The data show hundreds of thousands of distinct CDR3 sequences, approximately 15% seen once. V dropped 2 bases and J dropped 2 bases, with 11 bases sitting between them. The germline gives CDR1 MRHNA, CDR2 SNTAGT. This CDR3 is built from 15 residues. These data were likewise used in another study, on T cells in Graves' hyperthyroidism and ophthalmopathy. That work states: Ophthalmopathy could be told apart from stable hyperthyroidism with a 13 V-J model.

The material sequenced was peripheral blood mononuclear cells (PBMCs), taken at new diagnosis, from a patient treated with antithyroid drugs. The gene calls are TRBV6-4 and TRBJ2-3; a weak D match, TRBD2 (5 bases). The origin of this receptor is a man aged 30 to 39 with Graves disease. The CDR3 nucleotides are TGTGCCAGCAGTGACAAAGCGGAGATCACAGATACGCAGTATTTT. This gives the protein CASSDKAEITDTQYF.